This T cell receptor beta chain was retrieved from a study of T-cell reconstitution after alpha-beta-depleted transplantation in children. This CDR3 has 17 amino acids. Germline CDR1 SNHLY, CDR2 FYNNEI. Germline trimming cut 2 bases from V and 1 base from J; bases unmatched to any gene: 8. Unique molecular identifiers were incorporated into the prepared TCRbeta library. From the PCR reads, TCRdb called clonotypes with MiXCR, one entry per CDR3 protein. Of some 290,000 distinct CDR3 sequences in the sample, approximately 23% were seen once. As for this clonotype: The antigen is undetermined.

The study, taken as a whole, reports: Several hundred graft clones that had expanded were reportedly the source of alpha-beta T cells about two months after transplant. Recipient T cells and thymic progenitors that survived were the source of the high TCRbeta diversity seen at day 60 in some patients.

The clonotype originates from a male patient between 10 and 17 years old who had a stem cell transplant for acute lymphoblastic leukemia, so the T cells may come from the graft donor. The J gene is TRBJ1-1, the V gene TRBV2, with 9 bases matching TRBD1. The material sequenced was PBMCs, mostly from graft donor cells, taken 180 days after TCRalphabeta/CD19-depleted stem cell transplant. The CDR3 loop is CASSEHPGQGPNTEAFF. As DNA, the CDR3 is TGTGCCAGCAGTGAACACCCGGGACAGGGACCGAACACTGAAGCTTTCTTT.